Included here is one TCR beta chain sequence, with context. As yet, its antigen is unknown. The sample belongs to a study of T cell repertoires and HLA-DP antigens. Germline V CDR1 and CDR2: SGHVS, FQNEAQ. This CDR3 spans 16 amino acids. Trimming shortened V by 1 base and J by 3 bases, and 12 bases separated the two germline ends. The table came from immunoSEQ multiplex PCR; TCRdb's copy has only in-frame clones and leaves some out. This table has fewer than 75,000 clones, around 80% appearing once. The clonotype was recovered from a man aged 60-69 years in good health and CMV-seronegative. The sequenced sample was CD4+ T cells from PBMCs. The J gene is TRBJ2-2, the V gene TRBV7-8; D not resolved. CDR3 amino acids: CASSLVLHPDTGELFF. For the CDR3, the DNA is TGTGCCAGCAGCTTAGTCCTCCACCCCGACACCGGGGAGCTGTTTTTT. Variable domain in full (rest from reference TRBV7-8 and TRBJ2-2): GAGVSQSPRYKVAKRGQDVALRCDPISGHVSLFWYQQALGQGPEFLTYFQNEAQLDKSGLPSDRFFAERPEGSVSTLKIQRTQQEDSAVYLCASSLVLHPDTGELFFGEGSRLTVL.